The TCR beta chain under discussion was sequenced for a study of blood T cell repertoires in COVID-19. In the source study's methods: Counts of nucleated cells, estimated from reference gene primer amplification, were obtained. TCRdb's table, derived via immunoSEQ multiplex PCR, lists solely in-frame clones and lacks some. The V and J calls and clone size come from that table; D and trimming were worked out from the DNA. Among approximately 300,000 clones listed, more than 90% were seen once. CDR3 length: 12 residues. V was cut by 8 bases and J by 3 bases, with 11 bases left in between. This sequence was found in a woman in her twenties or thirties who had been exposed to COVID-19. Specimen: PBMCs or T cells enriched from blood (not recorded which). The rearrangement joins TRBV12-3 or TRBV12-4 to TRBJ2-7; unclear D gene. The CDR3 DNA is TGTGCCAGCGCAAGACATCTCTACGAGCAGTACTTC. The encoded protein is CASARHLYEQYF.